These 8 T cell receptor beta chains originate from one sample sequenced in a study of T cell responses to AZD1222 COVID-19 vaccine. Assay used: immunoSEQ multiplex PCR; TCRdb lists only in-frame clones, some missing. The sample holds roughly 170,000 clones, 75% to 95% seen once. The material sequenced was peripheral blood, taken on day 0 of AZD1222 vaccination. The source of these receptors is an adult in good health.

CDR3 sequence (DNA): TGTGCCAGCAGTGGAGGCATCCTGAACACTGAAGCTTTCTTT. It yields the protein CASSGGILNTEAFF. The chain joins TRBV25-1 to TRBJ1-1; D remains ambiguous. Per germline, CDR1 MGHDK and CDR2 SYGVNS. V was shortened by 4 bases and J by 0 bases, with 9 bases between the two germline ends. The length of the CDR3 is 14 residues. Using reference TRBV25-1 and TRBJ1-1 for the parts outside the CDR3, the full variable domain is EADIYQTPRYLVIGTGKKITLECSQTMGHDKMYWYQQDPGMELHLIHYSYGVNSTEKGDLSSESTVSRIRTEHFPLTLESARPSHTSQYLCASSGGILNTEAFFGQGTRLTVV.

The chain carries TRBV5-5 and TRBJ1-6, with a tentative D call TRBD1 (5 bases). V dropped 0 bases and J dropped 7 bases, with 8 bases sitting between them. This CDR3 contains 14 residues. Germline V gene sequence: CDR1 SGHKS, CDR2 YYEKEE (reference sequence). The CDR3 region is CASSLEGPNSPLHF. As DNA, the CDR3 is TGTGCCAGCAGCTTGGAGGGACCGAATTCACCCCTCCACTTT.

This chain connects TRBV25-1 to TRBJ2-2, with D possibly being TRBD2 (6 bases). Trimming shortened V by 2 bases and J by 5 bases, and 15 bases separated the two germline ends. Germline CDR1 reads MGHDK; CDR2 reads SYGVNS. This CDR3 spans 16 amino acids. The CDR3: CASSEVSGVRTGELFF. CDR3 sequence (DNA): TGTGCCAGCAGTGAAGTCTCGGGGGTTAGGACCGGGGAGCTGTTTTTT.

The chain is built from TRBV18 and TRBJ2-5, with 8 nucleotides matching TRBD2. V shed 3 bases, J shed 1 base, and the junction held 7 bases outside the gene matches. This CDR3 is 16 amino acids long. Looked up from germline, CDR1 is KGHSH and CDR2 is LQKENI. The CDR3 nucleotides are TGTGCCAGCTCACCCGGCGGGGGGAGTTTCCAAGAGACCCAGTACTTC. Translating gives CASSPGGGSFQETQYF.

This chain joins TRBV3-1 (or the pseudogene TRBV3-2) and TRBJ2-7; 9 nucleotides line up with TRBD2. Germline lookup yields CDR1 LGHDT and CDR2 YNNKEL (reference sequence). V lost 0 bases to trimming and J lost 3 bases; unmatched junction nucleotides: 6. CDR3 length: 16 amino acids. The CDR3 DNA reads TGTGCCAGCAGCCAAGATCGCAGGCGGGGGGGCTACGAGCAGTACTTC. This gives the protein CASSQDRRRGGYEQYF.

This clone was counted only a few times. This sequence joins TRBV6-5 and TRBJ1-2; D is unresolved. V gave up 2 bases and J gave up 3 bases, with 4 bases separating them. Germline assignment: CDR1 MNHEY and CDR2 SVGAGI. The CDR3 spans 12 residues. The CDR3: CASSYGDYGYTF. The CDR3 nucleotides are TGTGCCAGCAGTTACGGGGACTATGGCTACACCTTC.

This chain connects TRBV5-4 to TRBJ2-7, with 7 bases that match TRBD1. The germline V gene encodes CDR1 SGHNT and CDR2 YYREEE (reference sequence). Unmatched junction bases numbered 1, after V lost 6 bases and J lost 4 bases. The CDR3 totals 11 residues. The CDR3 DNA is TGTGCCAGCACACAGGGGTACGAGCAGTACTTC. Translated, it gives CASTQGYEQYF.

The genes are TRBV5-4 and TRBJ1-6; possible D gene TRBD1, 6 bases. Trimming removed 0 bases from V and 1 base from J, with 17 bases in between. The CDR3 has 19 amino acids. Germline V gene sequence: CDR1 SGHNT, CDR2 YYREEE (reference sequence). The CDR3 sequence is CASSLAPRGAGSYNSPLHF. In nucleotides, the CDR3 is TGTGCCAGCAGCTTGGCTCCCAGGGGTGCTGGGTCCTATAATTCACCCCTCCACTTT. Looking up the rest from reference TRBV5-4 and TRBJ1-6 gives the full variable domain: ETGVTQSPTHLIKTRGQQVTLRCSSQSGHNTVSWYQQALGQGPQFIFQYYREEENGRGNFPPRFSGLQFPNYSSELNVNALELDDSALYLCASSLAPRGAGSYNSPLHFGNGTRLTVT.